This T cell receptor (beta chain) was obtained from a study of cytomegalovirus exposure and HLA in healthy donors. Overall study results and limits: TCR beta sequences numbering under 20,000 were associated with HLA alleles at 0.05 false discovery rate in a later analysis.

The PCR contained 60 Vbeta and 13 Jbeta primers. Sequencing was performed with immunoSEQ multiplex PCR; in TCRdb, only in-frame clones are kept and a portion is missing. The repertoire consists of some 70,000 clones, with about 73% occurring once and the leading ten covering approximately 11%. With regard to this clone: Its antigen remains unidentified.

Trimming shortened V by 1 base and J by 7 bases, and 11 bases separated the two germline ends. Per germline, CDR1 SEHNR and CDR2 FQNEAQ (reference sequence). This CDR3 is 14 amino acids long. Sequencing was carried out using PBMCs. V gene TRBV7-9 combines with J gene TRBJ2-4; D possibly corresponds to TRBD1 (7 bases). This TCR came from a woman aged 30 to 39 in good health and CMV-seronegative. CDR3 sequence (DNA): TGTGCCAGCAGCTTAGGACAGGGAGGCAACATTCAGTACTTC. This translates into CASSLGQGGNIQYF.